This T cell receptor beta chain was observed in a study of molecular identifiers for immune sequencing clone quantification. Germline V gives CDR1 LNHDA, CDR2 SQIVND (reference sequence). The germline V and J ends were trimmed by 4 bases and 7 bases, with 17 bases remaining between them. There are 14 residues in the CDR3. Each CDR3 protein gets one entry after TCRdb re-called the PCR reads with MiXCR. The table has approximately 320,000 distinct CDR3 sequences, under 25% seen once; the top ten hold roughly 0.7%. Sequenced sample: naive CD8+ T cells from blood, with Jurkat cell RNA spiked in. Regarding subset: FACS-sorted CD8+CD4-CCR7+CD45RA+ naive T cells. The J gene is TRBJ2-7, the V gene TRBV19; maybe TRBD2 (5 bases). This TCR derives from a human donor in good health. Some libraries in this study had Jurkat cell RNA spiked in. CDR3 sequence reads: CASSTLQFPGEQYF. CDR3 sequence (DNA): TGTGCCAGTAGTACCCTACAGTTCCCGGGGGAGCAGTACTTC. The complete variable domain, with remaining parts taken from reference TRBV19 and TRBJ2-7, reads DGGITQSPKYLFRKEGQNVTLSCEQNLNHDAMYWYRQDPGQGLRLIYYSQIVNDFQKGDIAEGYSVSREKKESFPLTVTSAQKNPTAFYLCASSTLQFPGEQYFGPGTRLTVT.